Listed below are T cell receptor beta chains from one sample, sequenced in a study of shared clonotypes between healthy human individuals. Repertoires were generated with immunoSEQ multiplex PCR, while TCRdb's copy carries only in-frame clones and drops some. The sample includes some 2 million clones, roughly 94% of them seen just once. The sample consisted of naive CD4+ T cells sorted from blood. The receptor source for this set is a man younger than 35 in good health. The CDR3 runs from the conserved cysteine through the conserved F or W. Part of the rows lack a size; the others show once, few, many or a class for expanded clones.

size	V	J	CDR3
.	TRBV30	TRBJ1-5	CAWSSGPVSNQPQHF
.	TRBV7-2	TRBJ1-6	CASSDQGGVNSPLHF
.	TRBV13	TRBJ1-5	CASSLEPGQINQPQHF
.	TRBV2	TRBJ2-7	CASSEVYSEQYF
once	TRBV10-3	TRBJ2-1	CAISESAQKYNEQFF
.	TRBV21-1	TRBJ1-1	CAIPGQGNTEAFF
once	TRBV11-1	TRBJ2-1	CASSQLGATYNEQFF
.	TRBV5-4	TRBJ1-1	CASSLTTGFTEAFF
.	TRBV7-9	TRBJ2-7	CASSSNLETLYF
.	TRBV7-9	TRBJ2-3	CASSFVTDTQYF
.	TRBV5-1	TRBJ2-7	CASSLRQGSEEQYF
.	TRBV20-1	TRBJ1-2	CSAMGNYGYTF
.	TRBV9	TRBJ2-7	CASSVGDYTLEQYF
.	TRBV5-1	TRBJ1-2	CASSLRTGANYGYTF
.	TRBV15	TRBJ2-3	CATSRRTGGTDTQYF
.	TRBV18	TRBJ2-1	CASSPQYAANEQFF
once	TRBV27	TRBJ2-6	CASSSPGANVLTF
.	TRBV10-1	TRBJ2-7	CASSESWGRGEQYF
.	TRBV7-9	TRBJ1-6	CASSLDRARNNSPLHF
once	TRBV5-1	TRBJ1-5	CASSLESRPGEPQHF
.	TRBV7-2	TRBJ2-2	CASSLTGGHTGELFF
.	TRBV30	TRBJ1-1	CAWSGTGVGTEAFF
.	TRBV7-9	TRBJ1-1	CASSLDLLQQGRENTEAFF
.	TRBV18	TRBJ1-3	CASSPFPFRDPGNTIYF
.	TRBV28	TRBJ1-4	CASSPPWGTNEKLFF
.	TRBV19	TRBJ1-1	CASSIFRTGNTEAFF
.	TRBV29-1	TRBJ1-4	CSVMDRGNEKLFF
.	TRBV18	TRBJ1-2	CASSPNDQSGGSYGYTF
.	TRBV7-6	TRBJ1-2	CASSSDRGYGYTF
.	TRBV9	TRBJ2-6	CASSLGTGAPTGANVLTF
.	TRBV29-1	TRBJ2-3	CSVEREGGTDTQYF
.	TRBV7-2	TRBJ2-1	CASSLVSTQAYNEQFF
once	TRBV29-1	TRBJ2-7	CSVRKASSAANYEQYF
.	TRBV5-4	TRBJ2-7	CASSLGLAGSYEQYF
.	TRBV5-1	TRBJ2-7	CASSLTAGAYEQYF
.	TRBV6-5	TRBJ1-2	CASRQGAYGYTF
.	TRBV5-1	TRBJ2-7	CASSLGSSGSVNEQYF
.	TRBV30	TRBJ2-1	CAWSTRQGAYNEQFF
.	TRBV6-5	TRBJ1-5	CASSYSVDSQPQHF
.	TRBV6-5	TRBJ1-5	CASGFQHGQPQHF
.	TRBV5-1	TRBJ2-6	CASSTGSGANVLTF
once	TRBV28	TRBJ1-2	CASSFSPGGDGYTF
once	TRBV10-2	TRBJ1-1	CASRDRVTNEAFF
.	TRBV4-3	TRBJ2-1	CASSQAGRSDNEQFF
.	TRBV11-2	TRBJ1-1	CASQDRPNTEAFF
.	TRBV7-6	TRBJ1-1	CASSLDGVGPRYSNTEAFF
few	TRBV10-1	TRBJ1-1	CATTGGRAEAFF
.	TRBV5-4	TRBJ2-2	CASSAQGIPGELFF
.	TRBV30	TRBJ2-7	CAWTAAYEQYF
.	TRBV11-2	TRBJ2-3	CASSKTGLRSDTQYF
.	TRBV5-6	TRBJ2-5	CASSLAFSQAQETQYF
.	TRBV11-3	TRBJ2-1	CASSLGRVNNEQFF
.	TRBV10-3	TRBJ1-1	CAISSGGSTEAFF
.	TRBV2	TRBJ2-5	CASSDLTSGETQYF
.	TRBV6-5	TRBJ1-1	CASSYDDRDTGGAFF
.	TRBV6-5	TRBJ1-6	CASSGQGNSPLHF
.	TRBV18	TRBJ1-4	CASSPSSLEKLFF
.	TRBV27	TRBJ2-1	CASSSPASGYNEQFF
.	TRBV7-9	TRBJ2-7	CASSPGTQQREQYF
.	TRBV6-6	TRBJ2-7	CASSYYGQNEQYF